This T cell receptor beta chain was sequenced during a study of post-analysis software for immune sequencing data. Study results and limitations: When patients were compared with controls, roughly five TRBV segments were more frequent, TRBV5-6, TRBV5-1 and TRBV20-1 among them. Relative to controls, patients with multiple sclerosis showed significantly lower normalized Chao1 diversity.

With 6 bases removed from V and 3 bases from J, the gap between germline ends came to 24 bases. This CDR3 has 16 residues. Germline CDR1 reads DFQATT; CDR2 reads SNEGSKA (reference sequence). Unique molecular identifiers were built into the TCR beta cDNA libraries. Input populations of about 0.95 to 10 million T cells gave rise to roughly 500,000 cDNA molecules. MiXCR, run by TCRdb on the PCR reads, gives a single entry per CDR3 protein. The data show 750,000 to 950,000 distinct CDR3 sequences, approximately 57% seen once. Turning to this clonotype: Its specificity is unknown.

Sequencing was carried out using blood. The receptor comes from a girl aged 5-17 years with multiple sclerosis. This chain connects TRBV20-1 to TRBJ2-7; D tentatively fits TRBD1 or TRBD2 (5 bases each). The CDR3 DNA sequence: TGCAGTGCCCCTAATGGCCCCGGGACCCCAAACTACGAGCAGTACTTC. Translating it yields CSAPNGPGTPNYEQYF.